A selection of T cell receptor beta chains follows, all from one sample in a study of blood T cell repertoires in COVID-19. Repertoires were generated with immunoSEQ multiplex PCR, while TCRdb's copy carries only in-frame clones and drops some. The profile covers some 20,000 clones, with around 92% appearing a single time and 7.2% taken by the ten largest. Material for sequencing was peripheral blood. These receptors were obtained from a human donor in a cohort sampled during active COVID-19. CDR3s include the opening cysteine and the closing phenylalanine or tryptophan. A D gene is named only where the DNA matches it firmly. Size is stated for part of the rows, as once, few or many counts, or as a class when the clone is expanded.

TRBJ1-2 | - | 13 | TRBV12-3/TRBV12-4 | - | CASSLDSIYGYTF | TGTGCCAGCAGCCTTGACAGTATCTATGGCTACACCTTC
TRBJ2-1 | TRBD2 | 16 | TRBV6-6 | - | CASSYSSSGSGNEQFF | TGTGCCAGCAGTTACTCCTCGAGCGGGAGTGGGAATGAGCAGTTCTTC
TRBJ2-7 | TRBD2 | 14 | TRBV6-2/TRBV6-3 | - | CASSSGTTVYEQYF | TGTGCCAGCAGTTCCGGGACTACGGTTTACGAGCAGTACTTC
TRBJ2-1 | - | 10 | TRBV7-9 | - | CASAENEQFF | TGTGCCAGCGCGGAAAATGAGCAGTTCTTC
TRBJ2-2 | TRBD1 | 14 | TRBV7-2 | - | CASRTGVHTGELFF | TGTGCCAGCAGGACAGGGGTGCACACCGGGGAGCTGTTTTTT
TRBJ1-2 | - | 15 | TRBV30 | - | CAWSVPWQGSHGYTF | TGTGCCTGGAGTGTCCCCTGGCAGGGATCTCATGGCTACACCTTC
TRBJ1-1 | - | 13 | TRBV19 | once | CASRRGWVTEAFF | TGTGCCAGTAGGAGAGGGTGGGTGACTGAAGCTTTCTTT
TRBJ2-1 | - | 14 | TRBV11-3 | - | CASSLDSQINEQFF | TGTGCCAGCAGCTTAGATTCGCAGATCAATGAGCAGTTCTTC
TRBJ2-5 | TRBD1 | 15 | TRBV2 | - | CASGETGVGQETQYF | TGTGCCAGCGGGGAGACAGGGGTCGGCCAAGAGACCCAGTACTTC
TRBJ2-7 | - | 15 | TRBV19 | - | CASRKTGTQTYEQYF | TGTGCCAGTAGGAAGACCGGGACACAGACCTACGAGCAGTACTTC
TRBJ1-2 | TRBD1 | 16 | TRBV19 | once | CASSAHRGGMDYGYTF | TGTGCCAGTAGTGCCCACAGGGGAGGTATGGACTATGGCTACACCTTC
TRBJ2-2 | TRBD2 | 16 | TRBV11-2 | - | CASSPQLTGGTGELFF | TGTGCCAGCAGCCCTCAACTAACGGGGGGGACCGGGGAGCTGTTTTTT
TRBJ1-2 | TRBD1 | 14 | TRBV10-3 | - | CAISGQGATGGYTF | TGTGCCATCAGCGGGCAGGGGGCGACTGGGGGCTACACCTTC
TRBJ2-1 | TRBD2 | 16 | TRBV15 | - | CATSRGGLAGRDEQFF | TGTGCCACCAGCAGAGGGGGATTAGCGGGACGGGATGAGCAGTTCTTC
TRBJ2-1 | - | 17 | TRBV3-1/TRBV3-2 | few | CASSQEARDFSYNEQFF | TGTGCCAGCAGCCAAGAGGCCCGGGACTTCTCCTACAATGAGCAGTTCTTC
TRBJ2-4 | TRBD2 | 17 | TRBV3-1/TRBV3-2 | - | CASSQASSGGSKNIQYF | TGTGCCAGCAGCCAAGCCTCTAGCGGGGGGTCGAAAAACATTCAGTACTTC
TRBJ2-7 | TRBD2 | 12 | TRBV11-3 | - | CASRRGGYEQYF | TGTGCCAGCAGGCGGGGGGGCTACGAGCAGTACTTC